The 22 T cell receptor beta chains below come from one sample, sequenced in a study of blood T cell repertoires in COVID-19. The table came from immunoSEQ multiplex PCR; TCRdb's copy has only in-frame clones and leaves some out. The table lists approximately 90,000 clones, approximately 80% of them singletons. Sequenced sample: peripheral blood. These receptors came from a human donor in a cohort sampled during active COVID-19.

This sequence joins TRBV5-4 and TRBJ2-4, with D perhaps TRBD2 (5 bases). CDR3 length equals 15 residues. Trimming cost V 3 bases and J 5 bases, with 15 bases left between them. Germline V gives CDR1 SGHNT, CDR2 YYREEE (reference sequence). CDR3 in amino acids: CASSSGRPRENIQYF. CDR3 DNA sequence: TGTGCCAGCAGCTCGGGCAGGCCGAGGGAAAACATTCAGTACTTC.

This clone was observed once. The chain employs TRBV6-5 and TRBJ1-5; a possible D gene is TRBD1 (5 bases). The CDR3 length is 14 residues. Trimming shortened V by 5 bases and J by 9 bases, and 17 bases separated the two germline ends. CDR1 and CDR2 from the germline V gene are MNHEY and SVGAGI. The CDR3 coding sequence is TGTGCCAGCAGTCTGGGGGGGAACACGGGGCCCCAGCATTTT. This sequence encodes CASSLGGNTGPQHF.

This clone was seen only once. The J gene is TRBJ1-5, the V gene TRBV28; TRBD1 matches 7 bases. V lost 3 bases, J lost 5 bases, and 10 bases stayed unmatched. The germline CDR1 and CDR2 sequences are MDHEN and SYDVKM. The CDR3 contains 16 residues. The CDR3 sequence: CASSLIFTGDDQPQHF. CDR3 sequence (DNA): TGTGCCAGCAGTTTGATCTTTACAGGGGACGATCAGCCCCAGCATTTT.

The chain couples TRBV19 to TRBJ1-4; 9 bases agree with TRBD1. This CDR3 is 14 amino acids long. Germline assignment: CDR1 LNHDA and CDR2 SQIVND (reference sequence). V shed 7 bases, J shed 5 bases, and the junction held 5 bases outside the gene matches. The CDR3 DNA is TGTGCCAGTAAGGCGGGACAGGGCAATGAAAAACTGTTTTTT. Protein product: CASKAGQGNEKLFF.

The chain is built from TRBV11-2 and TRBJ2-7; a weak D match, TRBD2 (6 bases). The V gene lost 3 bases and the J gene lost 1 base, with 13 bases spanning the gap. The CDR3 length is 15 residues. The germline CDR1 and CDR2 sequences are SGHAT and FQNNGV. CDR3 residues: CASSLNSGPSYEQYF. In DNA form, the CDR3 reads TGTGCCAGCAGCTTGAATAGCGGTCCTTCCTACGAGCAGTACTTC. The whole variable domain, filled in from reference TRBV11-2 and TRBJ2-7, reads EAGVAQSPRYKIIEKRQSVAFWCNPISGHATLYWYQQILGQGPKLLIQFQNNGVVDDSQLPKDRFSAERLKGVDSTLKIQPAKLEDSAVYLCASSLNSGPSYEQYFGPGTRLTVT.

This chain joins TRBV21-1 and TRBJ2-7; the table names TRBD1, a call not compared with the DNA. TRBV21-1 is recorded as a pseudogene. The CDR3 covers 16 residues. The CDR3 DNA reads as TGTGCCAGCAGCAAATTTAGTGTGGACAACTCCTACGAGCAGTACTTC. It specifies CASSKFSVDNSYEQYF.

This rearrangement joins TRBV21-1 to TRBJ2-5; the D call TRBD2 from the table was never checked on the DNA. TRBV21-1 is assigned pseudogene status. This CDR3 comprises 15 residues. This chain's CDR3 is CASSKALSGQETQYF. Written as DNA, the CDR3 is TGTGCCAGCAGCAAAGCGCTAAGCGGACAAGAGACCCAGTACTTC.

With respect to this clone: The same CDR3 can be traced to other DNA sequences in this sample. The rearrangement joins TRBV7-2 to TRBJ1-1; the D gene is possibly TRBD1 (6 bases). V was clipped by 4 bases and J by 5 bases, with 8 bases between them. This CDR3 is 12 amino acids long. From germline, CDR1 is SGHTA and CDR2 FQGNSA. In DNA form, the CDR3 reads TGTGCCAGCAGCTCAACAGGGACTGAAGCTTTCTTT. Protein product: CASSSTGTEAFF.

This sequence joins TRBV19 and TRBJ2-2; 8 bases are shared with TRBD2. J was trimmed by 4 bases and V by 8 bases; bases with no gene match: 3. The CDR3 totals 13 residues. Germline CDR1 LNHDA, CDR2 SQIVND (reference sequence). CDR3 residues: CASVGRVTGELFF. Written as DNA, the CDR3 is TGTGCCAGTGTCGGGAGGGTCACCGGGGAGCTGTTTTTT. Complete variable domain (other parts from reference TRBV19 and TRBJ2-2): DGGITQSPKYLFRKEGQNVTLSCEQNLNHDAMYWYRQDPGQGLRLIYYSQIVNDFQKGDIAEGYSVSREKKESFPLTVTSAQKNPTAFYLCASVGRVTGELFFGEGSRLTVL.

The rearrangement uses TRBV7-9 and TRBJ2-2; tentatively, D is TRBD2 (5 bases). Per the germline V gene, CDR1 is SEHNR and CDR2 is FQNEAQ (reference sequence). Trimming shortened V by 1 base and J by 4 bases, and 13 bases separated the two germline ends. There are 16 residues in the CDR3. Here the CDR3 reads CASSLEVGDPTGELFF. The CDR3 region has the DNA TGTGCCAGCAGCTTAGAAGTGGGAGACCCCACCGGGGAGCTGTTTTTT.

Written as DNA, the CDR3 is TGTGCCAGCAGCTTGGGGGCGGGAGTTCATGAAGAGACCCAGTACTTC. Residues: CASSLGAGVHEETQYF. V and J are TRBV11-3 and TRBJ2-5; D possibly corresponds to TRBD2 (7 bases). Looked up from germline, CDR1 is SGHNT and CDR2 is YENEEA. Trimming removed 3 bases at V and 3 bases at J, with 17 bases between. The CDR3 has 16 amino acids.

The rearrangement uses TRBV20-1 and TRBJ2-3, with TRBD2 matching over 12 bases. Trimming cost V 3 bases and J 5 bases; bases outside gene matches: 9. The CDR3 contains 16 residues. Germline CDR1 reads DFQATT; CDR2 reads SNEGSKA (reference sequence). The CDR3 region has the DNA TGCAGTGCTAGTCGCCTAGCGGGAGGGCCACGAGATACGCAGTATTTT. Its protein product is CSASRLAGGPRDTQYF.

The table lists this clone with a few counts. V gene TRBV2 combines with J gene TRBJ2-5; the D gene is possibly TRBD1 (6 bases). V gave up 3 bases and J gave up 5 bases, with 16 bases separating them. The CDR3 covers 15 residues. Germline V lookup: CDR1 SNHLY, CDR2 FYNNEI. This CDR3 reads CASSERTVSGETQYF. CDR3 nucleotides: TGTGCCAGCAGTGAGCGGACAGTGTCCGGGGAGACCCAGTACTTC.

The rearrangement uses TRBV7-9 and TRBJ1-4; no reliable D call. The V gene lost 1 base and the J gene lost 7 bases, with 16 bases spanning the gap. This CDR3 has 16 amino acids. Germline-derived CDR1 and CDR2 are SEHNR and FQNEAQ (reference sequence). CDR3 coding DNA: TGTGCCAGCAGCTTAGTTATTCGCGGGGATCGTGAAAAACTGTTTTTT. Its protein is CASSLVIRGDREKLFF.

The chain combines TRBV19 with TRBJ2-1; D is possibly TRBD1 (5 bases). V was shortened by 6 bases and J by 3 bases, with 18 bases between the two germline ends. Germline V CDR1 and CDR2: LNHDA, SQIVND (reference sequence). The CDR3 is made up of 16 amino acids. The chain's CDR3 is CASRSQGESGYNEQFF. Here the CDR3 DNA reads TGTGCCAGTAGATCTCAAGGGGAATCTGGCTACAATGAGCAGTTCTTC.

The chain carries TRBV29-1 and TRBJ1-2; the D gene is possibly TRBD1 (5 bases). CDR1 SQVTM and CDR2 ANQGSEA come from the germline V gene. Deletions cut 6 bases from V and 6 bases from J, with 11 bases between. This CDR3 is built from 11 residues. The CDR3 DNA is TGCAGCGTGAACCAGGGAAATGGCTACACCTTC. As protein: CSVNQGNGYTF.

The V and J genes are TRBV27 and TRBJ1-3, with D unresolved. Per the germline V gene, CDR1 is MNHEY and CDR2 is SMNVEV (reference sequence). V lost 5 bases and J 0 bases, leaving 23 bases between the germline ends. This CDR3 has 19 residues. Written as DNA, the CDR3 is TGTGCCAGCAGTCCCGTCGCAGCTGGAGGTATCTCCTCTGGAAACACCATATATTTT. This sequence encodes CASSPVAAGGISSGNTIYF.

The DNA for the CDR3 is TGTGCCAGCAGCTTAGAACTAGCGAGGGATTTCCATGAGCAGTTCTTC. This sequence encodes CASSLELARDFHEQFF. The rearrangement joins TRBV11-2 to TRBJ2-1, with 7 bases that match TRBD2. The CDR3 sequence is 16 residues long. Unmatched junction bases numbered 10, after V lost 0 bases and J lost 8 bases. Germline lookup yields CDR1 SGHAT and CDR2 FQNNGV.

This clone appeared a single time. The chain is built from TRBV19 and TRBJ1-5, with 7 bases matching TRBD1. Germline CDR1 LNHDA, CDR2 SQIVND (reference sequence). The CDR3 contains 15 residues. V lost 4 bases and J lost 2; bases outside the gene matches: 5. CDR3 sequence: CASSTLDRGNQPQHF. DNA of the CDR3: TGTGCCAGTAGTACTCTAGACAGGGGCAATCAGCCCCAGCATTTT.

This sequence joins TRBV16 and TRBJ2-1; possibly TRBD2 for D (6 bases). V dropped 4 bases and J dropped 3 bases, with 7 bases sitting between them. In germline, CDR1 is KGHSY, CDR2 FQNENV. The CDR3 covers 13 residues. CDR3 sequence (DNA): TGTGCCAGCAGCCCGGACTACTACAATGAGCAGTTCTTC. Its protein is CASSPDYYNEQFF.

This chain joins TRBV3-1 (or the pseudogene TRBV3-2) and TRBJ2-7; D not resolved. Trimming shortened V by 1 base and J by 3 bases, and 13 bases separated the two germline ends. Germline-derived CDR1 and CDR2 are LGHDT and YNNKEL (reference sequence). This CDR3 is built from 15 residues. CDR3 in amino acids: CASSQVSAASYEQYF. DNA of the CDR3: TGTGCCAGCAGCCAAGTGTCGGCGGCAAGCTACGAGCAGTACTTC.

This clone has more than one count but fewer than ten. The rearrangement joins TRBV11-1 to TRBJ2-7; D remains ambiguous. The length of the CDR3 is 14 residues. Per germline, CDR1 SGHAT and CDR2 FQDESV (reference sequence). V was trimmed by 5 bases and J by 6 bases, leaving 17 bases between them. This CDR3 reads CASSRLGGSTEQYF. As DNA, the CDR3 is TGTGCCAGCAGCCGACTGGGTGGGTCGACCGAGCAGTACTTC. Full variable domain (remainder filled in from reference TRBV11-1 and TRBJ2-7): EAEVAQSPRYKITEKSQAVAFWCDPISGHATLYWYRQILGQGPELLVQFQDESVVDDSQLPKDRFSAERLKGVDSTLKIQPAELGDSAMYLCASSRLGGSTEQYFGPGTRLTVT.